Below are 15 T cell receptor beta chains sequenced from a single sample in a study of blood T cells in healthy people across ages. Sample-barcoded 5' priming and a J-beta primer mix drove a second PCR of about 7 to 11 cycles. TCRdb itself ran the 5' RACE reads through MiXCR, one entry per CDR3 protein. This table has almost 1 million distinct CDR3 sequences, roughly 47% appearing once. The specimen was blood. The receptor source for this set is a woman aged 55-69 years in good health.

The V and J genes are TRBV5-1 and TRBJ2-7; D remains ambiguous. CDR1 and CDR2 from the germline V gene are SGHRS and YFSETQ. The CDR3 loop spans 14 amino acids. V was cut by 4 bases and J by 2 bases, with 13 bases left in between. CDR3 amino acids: CASSAAGSTYEQYF. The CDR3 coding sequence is TGCGCCAGCAGCGCCGCCGGGTCCACCTACGAGCAGTACTTC. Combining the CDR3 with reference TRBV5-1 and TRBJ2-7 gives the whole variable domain KAGVTQTPRYLIKTRGQQVTLSCSPISGHRSVSWYQQTPGQGLQFLFEYFSETQRNKGNFPGRFSGRQFSNSRSEMNVSTLELGDSALYLCASSAAGSTYEQYFGPGTRLTVT.

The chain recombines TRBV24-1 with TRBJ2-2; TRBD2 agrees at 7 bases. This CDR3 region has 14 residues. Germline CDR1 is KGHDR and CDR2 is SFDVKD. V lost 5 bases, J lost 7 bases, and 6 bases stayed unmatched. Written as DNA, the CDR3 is TGTGCCACCAGTGGTCATAGCGGGTACGGGGAGCTGTTTTTT. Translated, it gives CATSGHSGYGELFF.

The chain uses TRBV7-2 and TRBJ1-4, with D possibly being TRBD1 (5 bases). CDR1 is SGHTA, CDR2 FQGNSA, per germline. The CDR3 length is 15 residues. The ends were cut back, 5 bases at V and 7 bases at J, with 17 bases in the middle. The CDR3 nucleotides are TGTGCCAGCAGCCCCGCGGGGGGAAGAGTTGAAAAACTGTTTTTT. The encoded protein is CASSPAGGRVEKLFF.

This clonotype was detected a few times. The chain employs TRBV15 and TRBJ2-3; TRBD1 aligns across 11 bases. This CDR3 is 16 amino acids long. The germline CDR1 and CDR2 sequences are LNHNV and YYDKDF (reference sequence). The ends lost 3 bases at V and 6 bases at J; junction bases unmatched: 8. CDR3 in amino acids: CATSSLGQGVFDTQYF. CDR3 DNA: TGTGCCACCAGCAGCCTGGGACAGGGGGTATTTGATACGCAGTATTTT.

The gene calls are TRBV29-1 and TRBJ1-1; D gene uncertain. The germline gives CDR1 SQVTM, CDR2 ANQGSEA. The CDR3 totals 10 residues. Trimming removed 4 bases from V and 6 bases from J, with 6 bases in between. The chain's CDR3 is CSVGNAEAFF. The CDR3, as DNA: TGCAGCGTTGGAAACGCTGAAGCTTTCTTT. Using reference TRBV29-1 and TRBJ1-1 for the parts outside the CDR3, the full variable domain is SAVISQKPSRDICQRGTSLTIQCQVDSQVTMMFWYRQQPGQSLTLIATANQGSEATYESGFVIDKFPISRPNLTFSTLTVSNMSPEDSSIYLCSVGNAEAFFGQGTRLTVV.

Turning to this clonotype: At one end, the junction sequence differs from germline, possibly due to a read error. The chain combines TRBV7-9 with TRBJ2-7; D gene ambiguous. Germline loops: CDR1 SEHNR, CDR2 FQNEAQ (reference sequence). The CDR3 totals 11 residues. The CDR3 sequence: CSSSLVHEQYF. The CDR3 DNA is TGTTCCAGCAGCTTAGTACACGAGCAGTACTTC. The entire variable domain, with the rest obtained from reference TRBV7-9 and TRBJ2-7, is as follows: DTGVSQNPRHKITKRGQNVTFRCDPISEHNRLYWYRQTLGQGPEFLTYFQNEAQLEKSRLLSDRFSAERPKGSFSTLEIQRTEQGDSAMYLCSSSLVHEQYFGPGTRLTVT.

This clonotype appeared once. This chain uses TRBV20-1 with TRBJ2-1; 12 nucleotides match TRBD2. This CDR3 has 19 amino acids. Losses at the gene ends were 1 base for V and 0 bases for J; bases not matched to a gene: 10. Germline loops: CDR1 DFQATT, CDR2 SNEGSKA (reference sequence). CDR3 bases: TGCAGTGCTAGAGGGAGGGGACTAGCGGGTGGAAGCTCCTACAATGAGCAGTTCTTC. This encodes CSARGRGLAGGSSYNEQFF.

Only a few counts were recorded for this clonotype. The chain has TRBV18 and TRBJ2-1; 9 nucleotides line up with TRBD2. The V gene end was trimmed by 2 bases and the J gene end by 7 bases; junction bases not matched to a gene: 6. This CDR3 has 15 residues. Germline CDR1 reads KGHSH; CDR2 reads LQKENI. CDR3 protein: CASSPGLAQTNEQFF. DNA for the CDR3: TGTGCCAGCTCACCAGGACTAGCGCAGACGAATGAGCAGTTCTTC.

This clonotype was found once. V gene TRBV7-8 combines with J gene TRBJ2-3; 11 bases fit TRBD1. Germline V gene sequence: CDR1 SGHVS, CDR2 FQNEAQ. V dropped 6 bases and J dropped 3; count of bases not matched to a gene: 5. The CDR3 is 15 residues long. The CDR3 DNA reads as TGTGCCAGCAGACGGGACAGGGGGACAACAGATACGCAGTATTTT. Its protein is CASRRDRGTTDTQYF.

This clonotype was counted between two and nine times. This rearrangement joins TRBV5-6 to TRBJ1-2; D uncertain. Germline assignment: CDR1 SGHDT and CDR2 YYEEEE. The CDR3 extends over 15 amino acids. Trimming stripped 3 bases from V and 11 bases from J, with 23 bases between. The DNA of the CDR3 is TGTGCCAGCAGCTACCGAGGCCAGGCGGGTTTTGGGTACACCTTC. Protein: CASSYRGQAGFGYTF. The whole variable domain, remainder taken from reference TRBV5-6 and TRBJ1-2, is DAGVTQSPTHLIKTRGQQVTLRCSPKSGHDTVSWYQQALGQGPQFIFQYYEEEERQRGNFPDRFSGHQFPNYSSELNVNALLLGDSALYLCASSYRGQAGFGYTFGSGTRLTVV.

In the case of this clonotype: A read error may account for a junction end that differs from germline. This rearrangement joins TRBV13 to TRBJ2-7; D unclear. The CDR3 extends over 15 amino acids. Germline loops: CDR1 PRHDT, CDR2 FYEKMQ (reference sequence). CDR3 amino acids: CASSLSYQLSYEQYF. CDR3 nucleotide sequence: TGCGCCAGCAGCTTGTCTTACCAGCTCTCCTACGAGCAGTACTTC.

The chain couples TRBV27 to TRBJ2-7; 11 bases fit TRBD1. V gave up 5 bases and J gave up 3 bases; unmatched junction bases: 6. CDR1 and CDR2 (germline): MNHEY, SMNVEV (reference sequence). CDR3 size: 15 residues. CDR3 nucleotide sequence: TGTGCCAGCAGTCTAAGGGGACAGGGGGGCTACGAGCAGTACTTC. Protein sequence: CASSLRGQGGYEQYF.

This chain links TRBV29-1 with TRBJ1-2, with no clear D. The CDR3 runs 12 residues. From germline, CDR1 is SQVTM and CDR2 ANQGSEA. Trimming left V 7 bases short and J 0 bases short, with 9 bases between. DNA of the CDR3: TGCAGCGCTCATGCGGCTAACTATGGCTACACCTTC. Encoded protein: CSAHAANYGYTF.

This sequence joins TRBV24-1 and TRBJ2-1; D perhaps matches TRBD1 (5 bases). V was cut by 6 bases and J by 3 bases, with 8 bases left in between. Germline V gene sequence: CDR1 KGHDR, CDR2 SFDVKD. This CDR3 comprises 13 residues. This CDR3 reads CATSPGRYNEQFF. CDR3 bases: TGTGCCACCAGTCCAGGGCGCTACAATGAGCAGTTCTTC.

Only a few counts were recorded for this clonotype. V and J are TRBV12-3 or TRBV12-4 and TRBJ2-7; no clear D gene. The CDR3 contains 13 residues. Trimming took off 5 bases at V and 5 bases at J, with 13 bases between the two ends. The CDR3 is CASSPVIGDEQYF. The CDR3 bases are TGTGCCAGCAGTCCTGTGATTGGAGACGAGCAGTACTTC.